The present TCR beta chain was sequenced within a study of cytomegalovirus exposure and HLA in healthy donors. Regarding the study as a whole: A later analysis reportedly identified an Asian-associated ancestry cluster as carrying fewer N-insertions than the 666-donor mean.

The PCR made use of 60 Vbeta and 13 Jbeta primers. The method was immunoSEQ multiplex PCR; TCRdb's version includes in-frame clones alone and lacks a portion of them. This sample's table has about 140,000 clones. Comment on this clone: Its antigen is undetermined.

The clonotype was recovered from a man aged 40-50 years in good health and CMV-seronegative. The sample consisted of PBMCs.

The CDR3 bases are TGTGCCAGCAGCTTAGAGGGGGCTTACAATGAGCAGTTCTTC. It is translated as CASSLEGAYNEQFF. The chain is built from TRBV11-3 and TRBJ2-1, with D possibly matching TRBD1 (6 bases). V was cut by 0 bases and J by 4 bases, with 7 bases left in between. Looked up from germline, CDR1 is SGHNT and CDR2 is YENEEA. The CDR3 extends over 14 amino acids.